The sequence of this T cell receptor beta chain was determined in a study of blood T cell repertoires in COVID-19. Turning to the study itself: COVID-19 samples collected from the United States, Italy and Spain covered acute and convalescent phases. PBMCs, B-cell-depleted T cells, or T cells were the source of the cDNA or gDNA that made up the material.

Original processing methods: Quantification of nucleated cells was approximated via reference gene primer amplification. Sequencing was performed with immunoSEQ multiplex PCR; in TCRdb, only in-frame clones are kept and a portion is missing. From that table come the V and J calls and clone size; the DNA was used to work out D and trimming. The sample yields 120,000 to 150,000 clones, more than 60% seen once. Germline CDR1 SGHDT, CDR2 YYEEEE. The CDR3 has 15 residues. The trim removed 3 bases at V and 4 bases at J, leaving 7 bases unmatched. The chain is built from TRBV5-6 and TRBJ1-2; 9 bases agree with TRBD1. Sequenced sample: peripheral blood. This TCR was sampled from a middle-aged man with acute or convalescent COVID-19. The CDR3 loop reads CASSSRTGALYGYTF. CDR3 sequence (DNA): TGTGCCAGCAGCTCTCGGACAGGGGCTCTCTATGGCTACACCTTC.